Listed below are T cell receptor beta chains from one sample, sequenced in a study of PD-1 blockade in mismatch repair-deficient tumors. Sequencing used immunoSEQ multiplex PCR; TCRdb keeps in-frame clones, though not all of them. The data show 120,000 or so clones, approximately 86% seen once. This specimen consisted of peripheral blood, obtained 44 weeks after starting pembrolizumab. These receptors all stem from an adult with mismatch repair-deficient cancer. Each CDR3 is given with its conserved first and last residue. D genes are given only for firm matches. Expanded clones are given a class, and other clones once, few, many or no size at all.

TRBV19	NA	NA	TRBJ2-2	CASSLAAYTGELFF	TGTGCCAGTAGTCTGGCGGCTTACACCGGGGAGCTGTTTTTT
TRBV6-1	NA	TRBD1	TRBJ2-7	CASSTTGTASEQYF	TGTGCCAGCAGCACCACCGGGACAGCCTCCGAGCAGTACTTC
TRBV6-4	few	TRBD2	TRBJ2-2	CASSVSGSTGELFF	TGTGCCAGCAGTGTTAGCGGGAGCACCGGGGAGCTGTTTTTT
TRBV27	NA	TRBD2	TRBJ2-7	CASSRSLIAGSYEQYF	TGTGCCAGCAGTAGAAGTCTGATAGCGGGATCCTACGAGCAGTACTTC
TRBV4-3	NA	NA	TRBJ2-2	CASSQEVGFGELFF	TGCGCCAGCAGCCAAGAGGTGGGGTTCGGGGAGCTGTTTTTT
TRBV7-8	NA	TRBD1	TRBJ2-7	CASSFRQRDRQYF	TGTGCCAGCAGCTTTAGACAACGGGACAGGCAGTACTTC
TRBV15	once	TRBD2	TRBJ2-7	CATSRGRLANEQYF	TGTGCCACCAGCAGAGGTCGACTAGCGAACGAGCAGTACTTC
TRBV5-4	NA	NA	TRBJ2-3	CASSTRTASTDTQYF	TGTGCCAGCAGCACCCGGACAGCTAGCACAGATACGCAGTATTTT
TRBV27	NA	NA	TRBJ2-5	CASSPTAWETQYF	TGTGCCAGCAGTCCGACAGCCTGGGAGACCCAGTACTTC
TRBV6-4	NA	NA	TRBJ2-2	CASSEGNTGELFF	TGTGCCAGCAGTGAAGGGAACACCGGGGAGCTGTTTTTT
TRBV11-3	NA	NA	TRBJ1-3	CASSLEGGRNTIYF	TGTGCCAGCAGCTTAGAAGGAGGGCGAAACACCATATATTTT
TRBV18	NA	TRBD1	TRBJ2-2	CASSPRGQLSGELFF	TGTGCCAGCTCACCAAGGGGACAGCTATCCGGGGAGCTGTTTTTT
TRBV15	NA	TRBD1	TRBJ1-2	CATSRDQRQGRGYTF	TGTGCCACCAGCAGAGATCAAAGACAGGGTAGGGGCTACACCTTC
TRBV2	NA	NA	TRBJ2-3	CARLPRGQPSTDTQYF	TGTGCCAGGCTCCCGCGGGGGCAGCCTAGCACAGATACGCAGTATTTT
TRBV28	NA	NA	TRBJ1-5	CASSDLRGIRPQPQHF	TGTGCCAGCAGTGATCTTCGGGGGATCAGGCCTCAGCCCCAGCATTTT
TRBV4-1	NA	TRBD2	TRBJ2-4	CASSQQTSGRAKNIQYF	TGCGCCAGCAGCCAACAGACTAGCGGGAGGGCCAAAAACATTCAGTACTTC
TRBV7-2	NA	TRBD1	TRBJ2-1	CASSFTGTGVTSEQFF	TGTGCCAGCAGCTTCACCGGGACAGGGGTTACAAGTGAGCAGTTCTTC
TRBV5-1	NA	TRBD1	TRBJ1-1	CASSLGGTGAGTEAFF	TGCGCCAGCAGCTTGGGGGGTACAGGGGCAGGCACTGAAGCTTTCTTT
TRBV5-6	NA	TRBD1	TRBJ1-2	CASSPEGQGFPGYTF	TGTGCCAGCAGCCCTGAAGGACAGGGCTTTCCTGGCTACACCTTC
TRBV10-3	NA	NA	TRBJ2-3	CAIRRERANPSTDTQYF	TGTGCCATCAGGAGAGAGCGGGCGAACCCTAGCACAGATACGCAGTATTTT
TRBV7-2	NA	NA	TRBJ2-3	CASSLEKGYQNTDTQYF	TGTGCCAGCAGCTTAGAAAAAGGTTACCAAAACACAGATACGCAGTATTTT
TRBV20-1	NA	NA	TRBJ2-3	CSAAPTDTQYF	TGCAGTGCTGCCCCCACAGATACGCAGTATTTT
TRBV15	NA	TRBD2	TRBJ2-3	CATSRERTSGSRSTDTQYF	TGTGCCACCAGCAGAGAGAGGACTAGCGGGAGCCGCAGCACAGATACGCAGTATTTT
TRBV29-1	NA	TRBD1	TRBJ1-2	CSVERDRGYGYTF	TGCAGCGTTGAACGGGACAGGGGCTATGGCTACACCTTC
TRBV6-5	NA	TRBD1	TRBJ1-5	CASRETGDHQPQHF	TGTGCCAGCAGGGAAACAGGGGACCATCAGCCCCAGCATTTT
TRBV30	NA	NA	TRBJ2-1	CAWSTSYNEQFF	TGTGCCTGGAGTACATCCTACAATGAGCAGTTCTTC
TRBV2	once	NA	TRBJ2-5	CASSEDGAVQETQYF	TGTGCCAGCAGTGAAGACGGGGCGGTACAAGAGACCCAGTACTTC
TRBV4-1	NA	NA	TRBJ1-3	CASSQQGHSGNTIYF	TGCGCCAGCAGCCAGCAGGGCCACTCTGGAAACACCATATATTTT
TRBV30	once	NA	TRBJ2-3	CAWERGFADTQYF	TGTGCCTGGGAGAGGGGCTTTGCAGATACGCAGTATTTT